The sequence of this T cell receptor beta chain was determined in a study of CD4 T cells in relation to SARS-CoV-2 and coronaviruses. About the research overall: TCR beta CDR3s were sequenced after 10-day antigen culture of PBMCs. The negative reference was HIV-1 Nef peptide pool or peptide-free culture. The study, taken as a whole, reports: About 65% of donors had memory CD4+ clonotypes crossrecognizing SARS-CoV-2 and common cold coronavirus spike.

The unexposed donors gave CD4+ T cells in about 2010-2019, prior to COVID-19. The cells were cultured for approximately ten days before CD4+ T cells were isolated. This CDR3 comprises 15 residues. Between the trimmed V and J ends, which lost 5 bases and 5 bases, there was a span of 19 bases. Germline V gene lookup returns CDR1 SEHNR and CDR2 FQNEAQ (reference sequence). Clones were read by immunoSEQ multiplex PCR, and TCRdb kept only the in-frame ones, dropping some. In the table there are roughly 10,000 clones, about 68% of which are singletons. Concerning this clone itself: Its antigen remains unknown.

Sequencing was done on a sample of CD4+ T cells from PBMCs, cultured in vitro. The rearrangement links TRBV7-9 to TRBJ2-7; D tentatively fits TRBD1 or TRBD2 (5 bases each). The sequence came from a human donor in good health. The CDR3 is CASSRVGLGVDEQYF. In DNA form, the CDR3 reads TGTGCCAGCAGCCGGGTGGGCCTGGGGGTGGACGAGCAGTACTTC. Looking up the rest from reference TRBV7-9 and TRBJ2-7 gives the full variable domain: DTGVSQNPRHKITKRGQNVTFRCDPISEHNRLYWYRQTLGQGPEFLTYFQNEAQLEKSRLLSDRFSAERPKGSFSTLEIQRTEQGDSAMYLCASSRVGLGVDEQYFGPGTRLTVT.